This T cell receptor (beta chain) originates from a study of response to subunit inactivated influenza vaccine. TCRdb redid the calling of the RT-PCR reads with MiXCR, one entry per CDR3 protein. The sample lists around 530,000 distinct CDR3 sequences, 15% to 20% occurring once. The CDR3 has 16 amino acids. Trimming pared 6 bases from V and 4 bases from J, leaving 18 bases between. This chain uses TRBV12-3 or TRBV12-4 with TRBJ2-2; the D gene is possibly TRBD1 (6 bases). This clonotype was obtained from a man in his fifties or sixties who received an inactivated influenza vaccine. The sample was CD4+ T cells sorted from PBMCs, taken around 25 months after vaccination. CDR3 nucleotides: TGTGCCAGCAGCCGAGTGTGGGGGCCGGGCACCGGGGAGCTGTTTTTT. Translating it yields CASSRVWGPGTGELFF.